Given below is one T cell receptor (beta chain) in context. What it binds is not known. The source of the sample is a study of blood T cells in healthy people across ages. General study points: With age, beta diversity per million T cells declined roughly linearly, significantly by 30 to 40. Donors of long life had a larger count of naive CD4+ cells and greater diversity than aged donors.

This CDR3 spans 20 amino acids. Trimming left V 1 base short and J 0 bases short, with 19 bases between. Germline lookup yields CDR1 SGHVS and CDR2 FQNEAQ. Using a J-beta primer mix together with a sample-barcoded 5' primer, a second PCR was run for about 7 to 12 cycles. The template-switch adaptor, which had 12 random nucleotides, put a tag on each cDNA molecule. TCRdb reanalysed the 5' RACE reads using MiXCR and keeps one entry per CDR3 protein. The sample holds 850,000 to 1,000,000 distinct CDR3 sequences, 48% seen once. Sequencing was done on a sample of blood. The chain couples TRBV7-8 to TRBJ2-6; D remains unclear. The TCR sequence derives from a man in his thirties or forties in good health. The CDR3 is CASSLGLAGLGSSGANVLTF. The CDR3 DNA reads TGTGCCAGCAGCTTAGGGTTGGCTGGGCTAGGTAGCTCTGGGGCCAACGTCCTGACTTTC.